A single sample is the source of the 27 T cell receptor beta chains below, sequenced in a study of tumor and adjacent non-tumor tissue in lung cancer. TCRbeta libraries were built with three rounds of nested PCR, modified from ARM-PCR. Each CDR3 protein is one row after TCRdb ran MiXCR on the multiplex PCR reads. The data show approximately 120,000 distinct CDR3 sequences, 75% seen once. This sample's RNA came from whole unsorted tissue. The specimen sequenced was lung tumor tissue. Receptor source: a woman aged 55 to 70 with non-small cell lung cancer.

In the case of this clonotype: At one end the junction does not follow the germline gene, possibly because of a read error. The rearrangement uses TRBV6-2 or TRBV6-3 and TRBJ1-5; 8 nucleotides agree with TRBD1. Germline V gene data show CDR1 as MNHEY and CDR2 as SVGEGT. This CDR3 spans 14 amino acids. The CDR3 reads CASISPGTGQPQLF. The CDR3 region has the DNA TGTGCCAGCATAAGTCCCGGGACAGGACAGCCCCAGCTTTTT.

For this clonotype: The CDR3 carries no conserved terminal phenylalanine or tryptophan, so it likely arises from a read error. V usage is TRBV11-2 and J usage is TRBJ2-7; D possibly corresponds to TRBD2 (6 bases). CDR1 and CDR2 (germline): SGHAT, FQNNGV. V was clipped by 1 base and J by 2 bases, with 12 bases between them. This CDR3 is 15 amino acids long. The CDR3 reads CASSLGGVMAYEQYL. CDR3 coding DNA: TGTGCCAGCAGCTTAGGCGGGGTAATGGCCTACGAGCAGTACCTC.

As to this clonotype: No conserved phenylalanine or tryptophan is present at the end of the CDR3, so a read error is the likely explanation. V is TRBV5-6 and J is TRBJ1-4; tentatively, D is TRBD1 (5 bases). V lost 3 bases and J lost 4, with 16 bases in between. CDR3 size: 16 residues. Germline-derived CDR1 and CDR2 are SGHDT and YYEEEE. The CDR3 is CASSWGFRYHNEKLFL. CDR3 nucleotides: TGTGCCAGCAGCTGGGGGTTCCGGTACCATAATGAAAAACTGTTTTTA.

CDR3 sequence (DNA): TGTGCCAGTATCTCCTCGGACAAGGTGGCGCATAGCAATCAGCCCCAGCATTTT. Protein: CASISSDKVAHSNQPQHF. This sequence joins TRBV28 and TRBJ1-5, with D possibly being TRBD1 (5 bases). The germline V gene encodes CDR1 MDHEN and CDR2 SYDVKM. This CDR3 region has 18 residues. V was shortened by 9 bases and J by 0 bases, with 24 bases between the two germline ends.

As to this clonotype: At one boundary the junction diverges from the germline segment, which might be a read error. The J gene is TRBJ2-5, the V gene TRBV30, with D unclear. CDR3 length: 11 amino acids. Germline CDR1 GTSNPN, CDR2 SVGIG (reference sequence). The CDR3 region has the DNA TGTGCCTGGAGTGGACTTGAGACCAAGTACTTC. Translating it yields CAWSGLETKYF.

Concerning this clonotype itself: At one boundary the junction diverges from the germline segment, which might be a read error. The CDR3 region has the DNA TGCGCCAGCAGCCAAGATGGAGTGGGGGCCAACGTCCTAACTTTC. This codes for CASSQDGVGANVLTF. The V and J genes are TRBV4-3 and TRBJ2-6; D is perhaps TRBD1 (6 bases). The CDR3 spans 15 residues. Germline V CDR1 and CDR2: LGHNA, YSLEER.

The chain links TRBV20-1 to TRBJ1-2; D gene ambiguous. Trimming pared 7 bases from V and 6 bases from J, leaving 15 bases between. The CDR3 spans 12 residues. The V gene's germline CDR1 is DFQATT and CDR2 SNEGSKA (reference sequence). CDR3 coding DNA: TGCAGTGATACTGCGTCCGGGGATGGCTACACCTTC. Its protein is CSDTASGDGYTF.

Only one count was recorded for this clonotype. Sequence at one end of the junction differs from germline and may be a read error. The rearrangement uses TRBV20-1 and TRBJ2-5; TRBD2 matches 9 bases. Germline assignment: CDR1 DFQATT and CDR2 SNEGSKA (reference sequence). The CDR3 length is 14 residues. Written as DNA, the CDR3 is TGCAGTGCTATCGCGGGGGGGACCTCGGAGACTCAGTACTTC. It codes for CSAIAGGTSETQYF.

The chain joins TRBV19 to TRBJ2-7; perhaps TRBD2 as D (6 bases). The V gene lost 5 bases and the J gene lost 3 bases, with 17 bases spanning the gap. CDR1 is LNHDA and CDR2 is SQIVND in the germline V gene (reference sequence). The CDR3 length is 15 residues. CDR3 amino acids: CASSGIPGAGYEQYF. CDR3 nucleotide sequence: TGTGCCAGTAGTGGGATACCGGGAGCTGGCTACGAGCAGTACTTC.

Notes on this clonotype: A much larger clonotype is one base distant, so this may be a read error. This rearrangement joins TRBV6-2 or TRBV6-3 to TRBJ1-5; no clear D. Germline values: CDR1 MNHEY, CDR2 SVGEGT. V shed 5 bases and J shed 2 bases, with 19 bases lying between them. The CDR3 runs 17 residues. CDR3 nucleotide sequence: TGTGCCAGCAGTACCGAGATTTTCGTGCCGGGCAATCAGCCCCAGCATTTT. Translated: CASSTEIFVPGNQPQHF.

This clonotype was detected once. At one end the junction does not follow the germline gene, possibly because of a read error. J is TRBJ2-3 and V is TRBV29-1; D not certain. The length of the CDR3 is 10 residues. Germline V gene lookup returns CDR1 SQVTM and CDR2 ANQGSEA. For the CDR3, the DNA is TGCAGCGTTGAATCAATCACGCATTATTTT. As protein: CSVESITHYF.

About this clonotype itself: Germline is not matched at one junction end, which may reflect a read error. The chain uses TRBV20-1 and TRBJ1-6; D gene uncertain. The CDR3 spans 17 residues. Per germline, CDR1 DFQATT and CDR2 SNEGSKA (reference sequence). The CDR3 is CSARDNTPAVYNSPLHF. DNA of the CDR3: TGCAGTGCTAGAGATAATACCCCTGCTGTATATAATTCACCTCTCCACTTT.

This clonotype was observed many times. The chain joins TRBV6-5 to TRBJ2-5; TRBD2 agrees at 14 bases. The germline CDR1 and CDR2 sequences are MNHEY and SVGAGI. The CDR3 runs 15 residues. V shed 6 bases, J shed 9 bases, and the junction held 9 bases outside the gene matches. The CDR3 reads CASRGLAGGLEAQYF. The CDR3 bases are TGTGCCAGCAGAGGACTAGCGGGAGGACTCGAGGCCCAGTACTTC.

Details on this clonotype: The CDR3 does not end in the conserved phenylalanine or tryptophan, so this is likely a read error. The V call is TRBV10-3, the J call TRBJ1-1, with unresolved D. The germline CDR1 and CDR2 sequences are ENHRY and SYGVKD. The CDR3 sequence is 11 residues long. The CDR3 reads CTIMGNTEAFS. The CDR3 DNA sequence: TGTACCATCATGGGGAACACTGAAGCTTTCTCT.

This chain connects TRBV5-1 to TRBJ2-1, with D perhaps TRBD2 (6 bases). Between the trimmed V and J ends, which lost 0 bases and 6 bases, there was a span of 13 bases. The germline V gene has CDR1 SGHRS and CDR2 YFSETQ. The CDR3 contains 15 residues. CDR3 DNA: TGCGCCAGCAGCTTGGCAGGCCCTAGCGTCAATGAGCAGTTCTTC. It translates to CASSLAGPSVNEQFF.

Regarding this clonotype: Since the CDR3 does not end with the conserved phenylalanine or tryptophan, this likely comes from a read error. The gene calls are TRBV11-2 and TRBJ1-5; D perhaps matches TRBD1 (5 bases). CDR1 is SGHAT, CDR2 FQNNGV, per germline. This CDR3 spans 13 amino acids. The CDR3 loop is CTSSLGERQPQHY. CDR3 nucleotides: TGTACCAGCAGCTTAGGGGAACGACAGCCCCAGCATTAT.

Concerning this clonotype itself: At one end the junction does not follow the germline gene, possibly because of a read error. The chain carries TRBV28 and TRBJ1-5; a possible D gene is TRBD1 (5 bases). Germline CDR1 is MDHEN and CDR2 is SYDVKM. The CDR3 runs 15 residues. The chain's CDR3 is CASSLSGDLTQLQHF. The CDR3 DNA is TGTGCCAGCAGTTTAAGCGGGGACCTCACACAGCTCCAGCATTTT.

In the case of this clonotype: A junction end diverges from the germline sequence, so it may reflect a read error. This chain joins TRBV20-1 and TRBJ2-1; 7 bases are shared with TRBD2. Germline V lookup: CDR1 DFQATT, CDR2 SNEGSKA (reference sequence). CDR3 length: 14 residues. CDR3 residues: CSAGALAADNEQLF. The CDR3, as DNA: TGCAGCGCTGGGGCGCTAGCGGCTGACAATGAGCAGTTATTC.

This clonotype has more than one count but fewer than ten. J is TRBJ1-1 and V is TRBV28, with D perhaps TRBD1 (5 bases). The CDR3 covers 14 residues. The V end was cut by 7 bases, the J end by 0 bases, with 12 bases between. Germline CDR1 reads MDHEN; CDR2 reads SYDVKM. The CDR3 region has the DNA TGTGCCAGCACCACGGGGGGAATGAACACTGAAGCTTTCTTT. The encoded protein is CASTTGGMNTEAFF.

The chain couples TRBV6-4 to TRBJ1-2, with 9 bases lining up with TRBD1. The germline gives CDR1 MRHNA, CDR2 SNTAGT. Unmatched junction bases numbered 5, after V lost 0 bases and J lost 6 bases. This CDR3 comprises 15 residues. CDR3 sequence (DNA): TGTGCCAGCAGTGACTCGGGACAGGGAATGGATGGCTACACCTTC. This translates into CASSDSGQGMDGYTF.

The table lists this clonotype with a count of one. The CDR3, as DNA: TGTGCTAGCCGCTTAGAACCGTCCTACAATGAGCAGTTCTTC. Translation: CASRLEPSYNEQFF. The chain employs TRBV11-2 and TRBJ2-1, with D uncertain. This CDR3 has 14 amino acids. Per germline, CDR1 SGHAT and CDR2 FQNNGV.

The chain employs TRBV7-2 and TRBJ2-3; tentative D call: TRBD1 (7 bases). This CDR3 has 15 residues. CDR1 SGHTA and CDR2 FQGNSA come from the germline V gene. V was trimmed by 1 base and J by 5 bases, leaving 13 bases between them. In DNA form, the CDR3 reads TGTGCCAGCAGCTTAGGGAGGGGGCCGGAAGATACGCAGTATTTT. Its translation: CASSLGRGPEDTQYF.

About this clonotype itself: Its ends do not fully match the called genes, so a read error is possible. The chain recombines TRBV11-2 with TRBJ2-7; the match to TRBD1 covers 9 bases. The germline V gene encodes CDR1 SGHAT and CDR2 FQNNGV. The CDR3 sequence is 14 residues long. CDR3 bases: TGTGCCAGCAGCTACCGGGACAGGGACAACGAGCAGTGCTTC. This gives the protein CASSYRDRDNEQCF.

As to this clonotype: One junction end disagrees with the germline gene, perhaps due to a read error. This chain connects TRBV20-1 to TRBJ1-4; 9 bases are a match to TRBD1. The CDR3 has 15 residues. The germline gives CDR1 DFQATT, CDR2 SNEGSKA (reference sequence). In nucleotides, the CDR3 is TGCAGTGTTGCCCGACAGGGGGTAGAACGGGAAAAGCTGTTTTTT. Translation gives CSVARQGVEREKLFF.

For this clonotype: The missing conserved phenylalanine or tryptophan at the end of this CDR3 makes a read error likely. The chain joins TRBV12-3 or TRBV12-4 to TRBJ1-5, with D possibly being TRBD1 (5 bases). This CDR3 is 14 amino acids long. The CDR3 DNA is TGTACCAGCAGGACGGGGCAGACCCACCAGCCCCAGCATTCT. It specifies CTSRTGQTHQPQHS.

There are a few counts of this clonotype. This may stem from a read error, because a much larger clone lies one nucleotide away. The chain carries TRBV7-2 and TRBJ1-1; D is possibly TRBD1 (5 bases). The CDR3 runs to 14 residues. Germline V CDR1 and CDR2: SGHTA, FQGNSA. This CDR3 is CVSSLARDLGEAFF. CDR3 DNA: TGTGTCAGCAGCTTAGCGCGGGACTTAGGGGAAGCTTTCTTT.

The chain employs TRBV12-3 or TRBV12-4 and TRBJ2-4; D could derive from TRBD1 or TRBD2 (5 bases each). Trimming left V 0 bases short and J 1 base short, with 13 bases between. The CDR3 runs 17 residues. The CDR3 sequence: CASSLAGRGAAKNIQYF. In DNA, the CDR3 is TGTGCCAGCAGTTTAGCGGGACGAGGGGCGGCCAAAAACATTCAGTACTTC.